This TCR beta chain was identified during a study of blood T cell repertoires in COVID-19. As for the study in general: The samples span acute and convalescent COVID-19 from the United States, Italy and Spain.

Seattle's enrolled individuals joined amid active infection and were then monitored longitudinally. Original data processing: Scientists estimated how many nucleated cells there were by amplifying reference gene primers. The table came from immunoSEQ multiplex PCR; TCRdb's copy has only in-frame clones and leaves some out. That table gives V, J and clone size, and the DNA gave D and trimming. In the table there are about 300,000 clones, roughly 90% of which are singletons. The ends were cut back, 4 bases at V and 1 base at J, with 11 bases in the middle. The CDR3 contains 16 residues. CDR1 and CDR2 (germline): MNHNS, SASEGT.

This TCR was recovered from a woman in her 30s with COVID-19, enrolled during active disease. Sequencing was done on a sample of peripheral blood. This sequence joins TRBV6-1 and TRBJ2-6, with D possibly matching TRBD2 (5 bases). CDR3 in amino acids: CASSVGRTSGANVLTF. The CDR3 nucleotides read TGTGCCAGCAGTGTGGGCAGGACTTCTGGGGCCAACGTCCTGACTTTC.